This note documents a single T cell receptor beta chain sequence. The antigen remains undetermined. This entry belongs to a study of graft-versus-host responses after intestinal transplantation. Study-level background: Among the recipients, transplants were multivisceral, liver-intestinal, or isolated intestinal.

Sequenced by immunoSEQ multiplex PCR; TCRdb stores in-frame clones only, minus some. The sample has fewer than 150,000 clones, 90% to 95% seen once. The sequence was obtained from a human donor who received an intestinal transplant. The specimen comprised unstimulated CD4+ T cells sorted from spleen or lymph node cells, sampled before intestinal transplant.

CDR3 DNA: TGTGCCAGCAGAGAGACCCAGTACTTC. Translating it yields CASRETQYF. The chain uses TRBV2 and TRBJ2-5; no clear D. Between the trimmed V and J ends, which lost 6 bases and 4 bases, there was a span of 0 bases. Germline-derived CDR1 and CDR2 are SNHLY and FYNNEI. This CDR3 is 9 amino acids long.